The following is a TCR beta chain sequence with its context. Its target is not known. This CDR3 is built from 12 residues. The V and J ends lost 11 bases and 4 bases, in that order; junction bases with no gene match: 4. Germline V gene lookup returns CDR1 MNHNS and CDR2 SASEGT. Primers included in the PCR were 60 Vbeta and 13 Jbeta primers. Only in-frame clones appear in the TCRdb table, and some are missing; sequencing was by immunoSEQ multiplex PCR. Of about 200,000 clones in the sample, about four fifths were seen once. This sample is drawn from a study of cytomegalovirus exposure and HLA in healthy donors. Overall study results and limits: Highly shared sequence variants in one cluster were likely a sequencing artifact.

The TCR originated in a woman between 18 and 29 years old in good health and CMV-seronegative. The chain recombines TRBV6-1 with TRBJ1-1; 10 bases line up with TRBD1. Sample: PBMCs. CDR3 DNA: TGTGCCGCCGACAGGGGGCCCACTGAAGCTTTCTTT. Translation gives CAADRGPTEAFF.